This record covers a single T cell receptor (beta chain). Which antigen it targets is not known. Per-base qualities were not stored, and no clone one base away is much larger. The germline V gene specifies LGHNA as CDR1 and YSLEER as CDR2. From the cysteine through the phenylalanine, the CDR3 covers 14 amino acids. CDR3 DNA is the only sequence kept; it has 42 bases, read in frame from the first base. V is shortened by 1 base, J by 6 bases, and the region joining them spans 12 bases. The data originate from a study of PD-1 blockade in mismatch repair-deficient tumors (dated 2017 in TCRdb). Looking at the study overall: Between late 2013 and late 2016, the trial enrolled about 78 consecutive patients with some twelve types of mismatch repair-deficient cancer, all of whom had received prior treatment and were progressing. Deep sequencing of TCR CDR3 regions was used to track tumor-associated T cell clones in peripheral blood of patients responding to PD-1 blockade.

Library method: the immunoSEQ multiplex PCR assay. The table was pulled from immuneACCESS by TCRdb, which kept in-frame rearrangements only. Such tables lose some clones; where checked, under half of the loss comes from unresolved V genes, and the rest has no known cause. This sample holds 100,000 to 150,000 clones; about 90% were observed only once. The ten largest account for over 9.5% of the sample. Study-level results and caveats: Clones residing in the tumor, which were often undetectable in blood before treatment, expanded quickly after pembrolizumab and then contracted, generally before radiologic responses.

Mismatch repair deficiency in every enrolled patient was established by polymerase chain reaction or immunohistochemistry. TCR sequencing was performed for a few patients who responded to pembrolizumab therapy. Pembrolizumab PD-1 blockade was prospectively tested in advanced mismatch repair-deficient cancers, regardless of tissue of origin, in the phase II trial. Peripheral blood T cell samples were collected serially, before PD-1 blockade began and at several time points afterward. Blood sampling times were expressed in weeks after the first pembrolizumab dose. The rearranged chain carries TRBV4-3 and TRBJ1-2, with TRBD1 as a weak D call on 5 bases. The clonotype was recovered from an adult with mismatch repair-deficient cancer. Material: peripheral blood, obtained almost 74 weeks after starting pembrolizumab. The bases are TGCGCCAGCAGCCAAGTCGCAGGGTTGCATGGCTACACCTTC. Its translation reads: CASSQVAGLHGYTF.